This T cell receptor (beta chain) came from a study of CD8 T cells in Susac syndrome. The germline V and J ends were trimmed by 3 bases and 15 bases, with 11 bases remaining between them. This CDR3 has 11 amino acids. Germline CDR1 reads SGHTA; CDR2 reads FQGNSA. About 0.5 to 1 ug RNA was reverse transcribed with random hexamers. Multiplex immunoSEQ PCR targeted 54 Vbeta and 13 Jbeta TCR beta segments. Using its own MiXCR run on the immunoSEQ multiplex PCR reads, TCRdb lists one record per CDR3 protein. The sample lists roughly 130,000 distinct CDR3 sequences; approximately 94% were seen once. Sequencing of TCR beta was performed on blood CD8+ and CD4+ T cells. The patients who served as multiple sclerosis controls were treatment-naive and had stable or active relapsing-remitting disease that fulfilled the revised McDonald criteria. Isolation of CD8+ and CD4+ T cells was performed negatively, whereas enrichment of TEMRA cells was done by FACS.

The receptor comes from a human donor with multiple sclerosis. This chain uses TRBV7-2 with TRBJ1-4; possibly TRBD1 for D (6 bases). Sequenced input: CD4+ T cells from PBMCs. The CDR3 DNA sequence: TGTGCCAGCAGCTTCAGGGGTCCGATGTTTTTT. Translation: CASSFRGPMFF.